The entry that follows covers one T cell receptor (beta chain) sequence. This could be a read error, since a much larger clone is one nucleotide away. Residents of 24 US areas, aged roughly 18 to 90 years, made up the participants. This sample was taken from a study of blood T cell repertoires in COVID-19. In the study's own analysis: Reference gene primer amplification gave nucleated cell count estimates. Here immunoSEQ multiplex PCR was the method, and the copy in TCRdb shows in-frame clones only, minus some. The V and J calls and the clone size are those of that table, but D and trimming were determined from the DNA. The sample has 210,000 or so clones, around 81% seen once. This CDR3 spans 10 amino acids. Germline V lookup: CDR1 GTSNPN, CDR2 SVGIG (reference sequence).

J is TRBJ2-7 and V is TRBV30, with D perhaps TRBD1 (5 bases). Material for sequencing was PBMCs or T cells enriched from blood (not recorded which). This TCR came from a middle-aged woman with acute COVID-19. In DNA form, the CDR3 reads TGTACCTGGGGCTTCTACGAGCAGTACTTC. Protein sequence: CTWGFYEQYF.